The T cell receptor (beta chain) described here comes from a study of cytomegalovirus exposure and HLA in healthy donors. Whole-study results and caveats: Differences between HLA loci emerged in a later analysis of TCR association rates, with DRB1 most and HLA-C fewest.

Healthy bone marrow donors supplied every sample. Germline assignment: CDR1 SNHLY and CDR2 FYNNEI. CDR3 length: 13 residues. The ends were cut back, 4 bases at V and 8 bases at J, with 12 bases in the middle. A multiplex PCR was run with 60 Vbeta primers and 13 Jbeta primers. The method was immunoSEQ multiplex PCR; TCRdb's version includes in-frame clones alone and lacks a portion of them. The table lists about 84,000 clones, about 60% of them singletons, with over 12% in the top ten. A remark on this clone: Its antigen is not known.

The receptor comes from a woman aged 40 to 50 in good health and CMV-seropositive. Sequencing was performed on PBMCs. The rearrangement links TRBV2 to TRBJ2-1; maybe TRBD2 (6 bases). The CDR3 region is CASSAEGRDEQFF. CDR3 coding DNA: TGTGCCAGCAGTGCGGAGGGGCGCGATGAGCAGTTCTTC.